One and the same sample provided the 17 T cell receptor beta chains below, sequenced in a study of long-term antiretroviral therapy in people with HIV. Researchers report immunoSEQ v3.0 was run at survey level. Data came from immunoSEQ multiplex PCR; TCRdb stores just in-frame clones and leaves some out. This table holds 20,000 to 25,000 clones, 70% to 85% found once. The sample in question was unsorted PBMCs, obtained 0.1 years before starting antiretroviral therapy. The receptors were gathered from a man between 18 and 35 years old with HIV.

This chain uses TRBV6-5 with TRBJ2-4; the D gene is possibly TRBD2 (5 bases). CDR3 length: 12 residues. Germline V CDR1 and CDR2: MNHEY, SVGAGI. The V end was cut by 7 bases, the J end by 3 bases, with 7 bases between. DNA for the CDR3: TGTGCCAGCATTGGGAGCAAAAACATTCAGTACTTC. This encodes CASIGSKNIQYF.

The gene calls are TRBV11-2 and TRBJ2-3; TRBD1 matches at 10 bases. CDR3 length equals 12 residues. J lost 9 bases, V lost 5 bases, and 2 bases had no gene match. CDR1 is SGHAT and CDR2 is FQNNGV in the germline V gene. CDR3 nucleotides: TGTGCCAGCAGCCCGGGACAGGGGACGCAGTATTTT. It encodes CASSPGQGTQYF.

The chain couples TRBV6-6 to TRBJ2-5, with D possibly TRBD2 on 6 matching bases. The CDR3 has 16 amino acids. V was pared by 2 bases and J by 5 bases, with 18 bases between. Germline V gene sequence: CDR1 MNHNY, CDR2 SVGAGI (reference sequence). In DNA, the CDR3 is TGTGCCAGCAGTTACCGGGGCGGGGAGCTTTCGGAGACCCAGTACTTC. This gives the protein CASSYRGGELSETQYF.

A few counts support this clone. This rearrangement joins TRBV2 to TRBJ1-5; D unresolved. Germline V CDR1 and CDR2: SNHLY, FYNNEI. The CDR3 has 15 residues. The germline V and J ends were trimmed by 1 base and 7 bases, with 14 bases remaining between them. Here the CDR3 reads CASSEERGRGQPQHF. The CDR3 DNA follows: TGTGCCAGCAGTGAAGAGAGAGGGCGCGGCCAGCCCCAGCATTTT. Complete variable domain (other parts from reference TRBV2 and TRBJ1-5): EPEVTQTPSHQVTQMGQEVILRCVPISNHLYFYWYRQILGQKVEFLVSFYNNEISEKSEIFDDQFSVERPDGSNFTLKIRSTKLEDSAMYFCASSEERGRGQPQHFGDGTRLSIL.

The chain recombines TRBV25-1 with TRBJ2-1, with TRBD2 identical over 11 bases. The germline gives CDR1 MGHDK, CDR2 SYGVNS. Germline trimming cut 2 bases from V and 3 bases from J; bases unmatched to any gene: 6. This CDR3 has 17 residues. The CDR3 here is CASSERSSGGIYNEQFF. CDR3 DNA sequence: TGTGCCAGCAGTGAAAGGTCTAGCGGGGGGATCTACAATGAGCAGTTCTTC.

The CDR3 here is CATSIVLGTYNEQFF. The CDR3 nucleotides are TGTGCCACCAGCATCGTACTAGGAACCTACAATGAGCAGTTCTTC. This rearrangement joins TRBV15 to TRBJ2-1; D is possibly TRBD2 (5 bases). Between the trimmed V and J ends, which lost 4 bases and 2 bases, there was a span of 12 bases. Germline values: CDR1 LNHNV, CDR2 YYDKDF (reference sequence). This CDR3 is built from 15 residues.

This clone was seen a handful of times. The chain links TRBV4-1 to TRBJ1-2; 10 bases map to TRBD1. V was pared by 0 bases and J by 0 bases, with 4 bases of the junction left unmatched. CDR1 and CDR2 from the germline V gene are MGHRA and YSYEKL. This CDR3 has 17 residues. CDR3 nucleotide sequence: TGCGCCAGCAGCCAAGAGCCCGGACAGGGGGCTAACTATGGCTACACCTTC. This codes for CASSQEPGQGANYGYTF.

The CDR3 DNA reads TGTGCCAGCAGCTTAGGTCAGGGGGCCGGCTATGGCTACACCTTC. It yields the protein CASSLGQGAGYGYTF. The rearrangement joins TRBV7-9 to TRBJ1-2; 8 bases match TRBD1. This CDR3 is built from 15 residues. CDR1 is SEHNR and CDR2 is FQNEAQ in the germline V gene (reference sequence). V shed 1 base and J 4 bases; nucleotides not matched to a gene: 5.

This chain uses TRBV7-9 with TRBJ2-3; 10 positions match TRBD2. This CDR3 contains 15 residues. J was trimmed by 8 bases and V by 6 bases; bases with no gene match: 11. Germline lookup yields CDR1 SEHNR and CDR2 FQNEAQ (reference sequence). For the CDR3, the DNA is TGTGCCAGCAGTCCCACTAGCGGGGCTACCGGTACGCAGTATTTT. This codes for CASSPTSGATGTQYF.

The chain uses TRBV10-3 and TRBJ2-2; TRBD1 matches at 10 bases. Germline lookup yields CDR1 ENHRY and CDR2 SYGVKD. The CDR3 has 14 residues. V trimming: 8 bases; J trimming: 4 bases; junction bases outside the gene matches: 4. CDR3 region: CAIQDRGITGELFF. CDR3 DNA: TGTGCCATCCAGGACAGGGGGATCACCGGGGAGCTGTTTTTT.

The V and J genes are TRBV30 and TRBJ1-1, with 7 bases fitting TRBD1. Germline CDR1 reads GTSNPN; CDR2 reads SVGIG (reference sequence). V gave up 1 base and J gave up 1 base; unmatched junction bases: 6. The CDR3 runs 15 residues. CDR3 nucleotide sequence: TGTGCCTGGAGTGCAAGTGACAGGGCGAACACTGAAGCTTTCTTT. Its translation is CAWSASDRANTEAFF.

The V call is TRBV18, the J call TRBJ2-1; either TRBD1 or TRBD2 may fit D (5 bases each). CDR3 length: 11 amino acids. V dropped 6 bases and J dropped 11 bases, with 11 bases sitting between them. CDR1 is KGHSH and CDR2 is LQKENI in the germline V gene. The CDR3 sequence is CASSPTGQQFF. The DNA of the CDR3 is TGTGCCAGCTCGCCTACGGGGCAGCAGTTCTTC.

The V call is TRBV10-3, the J call TRBJ2-7, with TRBD2 matching over 14 bases. This CDR3 contains 21 residues. After removal of 6 bases from V and 2 bases from J, the junction contained 21 bases not matched to a gene. Germline V gene data show CDR1 as ENHRY and CDR2 as SYGVKD. The CDR3 nucleotides are TGTGCCATCAGGGTTCAGGGAACGACCGGGACTAGCGGGGGCCCTACCTACGAGCAGTACTTC. This encodes CAIRVQGTTGTSGGPTYEQYF.

The V gene is TRBV6-1, the J gene TRBJ1-3; D unresolved. The CDR3 contains 17 residues. V was cut by 4 bases and J by 4 bases, with 20 bases left in between. CDR1 is MNHNS and CDR2 is SASEGT in the germline V gene. CDR3 protein: CASSGLGGIGPGNTIYF. The CDR3 DNA reads TGTGCCAGCAGTGGACTTGGAGGGATAGGGCCCGGAAACACCATATATTTT.

The chain uses TRBV5-1 and TRBJ2-1, with a possible D match to TRBD2 (6 bases). This CDR3 is built from 14 residues. Germline loops: CDR1 SGHRS, CDR2 YFSETQ. V lost 4 bases, J lost 4 bases, and 12 bases lay in between. The CDR3 DNA sequence: TGCGCCAGCAGCCGGACTGGGGGGTACAATGAGCAGTTCTTC. Protein product: CASSRTGGYNEQFF.

This sequence joins TRBV12-5 and TRBJ2-3, with 10 bases aligning to TRBD1. Germline V gene lookup returns CDR1 LGHNT and CDR2 FRNRAP. The ends lost 2 bases at V and 1 base at J; junction bases unmatched: 3. The CDR3 sequence is 16 residues long. The DNA for the CDR3 is TGTGCTAGTGGTTTGTCCGGGACAGGGGGCACAGATACGCAGTATTTT. It specifies CASGLSGTGGTDTQYF.

The chain joins TRBV6-5 to TRBJ2-5, with D perhaps matching TRBD1 or TRBD2 (6 bases each). CDR3 length: 13 residues. V lost 4 bases and J 4 bases, leaving 10 bases between the germline ends. Germline V CDR1 and CDR2: MNHEY, SVGAGI. The CDR3 reads CASSSGAGETQYF. For the CDR3, the DNA is TGTGCCAGCAGTTCGGGGGCAGGAGAGACCCAGTACTTC.